This T cell receptor (beta chain) was profiled in a study of CD8+ T cells in alopecia areata (dated by TCRdb to the late 2010s). Context from the whole study: The treated patients took part in an open-label pilot trial in which moderate-to-severe alopecia areata was treated with oral tofacitinib at 5 to 10 mg twice daily. Patients received tofacitinib for 6 to 18 months and were then followed off drug for 6 months to check for delayed response and recurrence. Biopsies were taken from tofacitinib-treated patients at baseline and again at 4 and 24 weeks into treatment, and several of those patients also had a later scalp biopsy. Scalp clonality was compared across normal scalp (n=4), patchy alopecia areata scalp (n=8), and alopecia totalis/universalis scalp (n=8). RNA came from the PAXgene miRNA kit for fixed scalp, the miRNeasy kit for PBMCs, and the RNeasy kit for mouse skin. Amplification of TCRbeta CDR3 regions was done by immunoSEQ multiplex PCR using 35 Vbeta forward primers and 13 Jbeta reverse primers. In both human patients and the C3H/HeJ mouse model, the study applied high-throughput TCRbeta sequencing to look at T cell clonal expansion in alopecia areata. In treated patients, disease severity was measured using the SALT score, which gives the percentage of scalp surface area affected. Human TCRbeta sequencing covered scalp tissue and sorted CD4+ and CD8+ peripheral blood T cells from patchy and totalis/universalis alopecia areata patients and healthy controls.

The study at large found these results: During tofacitinib treatment, many expanded lesional clones remained in scalp and blood, and this persistence may partly explain relapse after treatment is stopped. With tofacitinib, both scalp clonality and the number of expanded CD8+ clones among the top 100 scalp clones went down significantly. Because the treated cohort was small and included a single nonresponder, larger studies are needed to assess links between baseline CD8+ expansion and response. TCR sequences shared between patients were less clear than in mice, possibly partly because of HLA diversity in the patient population. Lesional scalp, especially in alopecia totalis/universalis, showed higher clonality and more expanded CD8+ clones than normal scalp, suggesting antigenic drive. Unlike mouse skin, which is dominated by gammadelta T cells, normal human skin has resident alphabeta T cells that are also sequenced, and this complicates analysis of the scalp TCR repertoire.

In this sample, this clone turned up a few times. The antigen this receptor binds is unknown. Base qualities are not at hand, and no much larger clone is one base apart. The library was made by the immunoSEQ multiplex PCR assay. To provide template for TCR sequencing, every sample had RNA extracted and reverse transcribed into cDNA. SuperScript III was used for first-strand cDNA synthesis, primed with a 2:1 mix of oligo-dT and random hexamers. A synthetic immune receptor repertoire was used to assess amplification bias, and residual bias was removed computationally. Processing in the source paper ran as follows. Raw reads were preprocessed for error removal, and CDR3 was defined according to IMGT conventions as running from the conserved cysteine to phenylalanine. Clonality was computed as 1 minus the Shannon entropy, with the entropy normalized by log2 of the number of productive unique TCRs. CD4 or CD8 identity of scalp clones was inferred by cross-referencing scalp TCRbeta sequences with sorted blood CD4 and CD8 repertoires. TCRdb stores this immuneACCESS table with in-frame sequences only. Part of the clones is absent; in the studies checked, under half of the shortfall reflects unresolved V genes, and no reason is known for the rest. The V and J calls and clone size come from that table; D and trimming were worked out from the DNA. For this sample the table gives 150,000 or so clones, of which about 54% were detected only once. The ten biggest clones cover 16% of the sample.

Sequences SQVTM (CDR1) and ANQGSEA (CDR2) are obtained from the germline V gene. For this chain, trimming is 7 bases at the V end and 4 bases at the J end, and the number of junction bases without a gene match is 4. Counted from cysteine to phenylalanine, this CDR3 has 13 amino acids. The only DNA kept is the CDR3, 39 bases in frame from the first base. What this sample's treatment or condition label stands for: oral pan-JAK inhibitor, 5-10 mg twice daily. Peripheral blood and lesional scalp punch biopsies were obtained from patients with alopecia areata. PBMCs were isolated by density centrifugation and stained for CD3, CD4 and CD8, after which CD4+ and CD8+ T cells were sorted on a FACSAria.

Sequencing was performed on CD4+ T cells sorted from blood, taken at approximately week 56, from a patient treated with tofacitinib. This sequence was found in a human donor with alopecia areata. In this chain, TRBV29-1 is recombined with TRBJ2-5, with 12 central nucleotides matching TRBD1. The CDR3 amino acid sequence is: CSAPGQGAETQYF. The DNA reads TGCAGCGCCCCGGGACAGGGGGCAGAGACCCAGTACTTC.